Below are 20 T cell receptor beta chains sequenced from a single sample in a study of post-analysis software for immune sequencing data. Presence of unique molecular identifiers characterized the TCR beta cDNA libraries. TCRdb re-called the PCR reads through MiXCR, storing one row per CDR3 protein. The repertoire includes about 540,000 distinct CDR3 sequences, about a third of them detected once, and 4.5% to 7.5% sits in the top ten. Antigen specificity for these receptors is unknown. Study outcomes and limitations: About five TRBV segments, including TRBV5-6, TRBV5-1 and TRBV20-1, were more frequent in patients than controls.

The sequenced material came from blood. Receptors were obtained from a girl between 2 and 17 years old with multiple sclerosis.

This clonotype showed up just once. V is TRBV6-6 and J is TRBJ1-6; D not certain. The CDR3 has 17 amino acids. Trimming left V 0 bases short and J 10 bases short, with 19 bases between. Germline CDR1 is MNHNY and CDR2 is SVGAGI (reference sequence). The CDR3 sequence: CASSYSDPATVESPLHF. In nucleotides, the CDR3 is TGTGCCAGCAGTTACTCGGATCCAGCAACTGTCGAATCACCCCTCCACTTT.

The J gene is TRBJ2-7, the V gene TRBV7-2; tentatively, D is TRBD1 or TRBD2 (5 bases each). The CDR3 sequence is 13 residues long. Between the trimmed V and J ends, which lost 5 bases and 4 bases, there was a span of 12 bases. Germline V gene sequence: CDR1 SGHTA, CDR2 FQGNSA. This CDR3 reads CASSQRGAYEQYF. The CDR3 nucleotides are TGTGCCAGCAGCCAAAGAGGGGCGTACGAGCAGTACTTC.

The chain couples TRBV29-1 to TRBJ1-2; 7 nucleotides align to TRBD1. The CDR3 covers 12 residues. V gave up 4 bases and J gave up 6 bases; unmatched junction bases: 5. Germline CDR1 reads SQVTM; CDR2 reads ANQGSEA. CDR3 amino acids: CSVGQGRDGYTF. CDR3 in DNA: TGCAGCGTTGGACAGGGTAGGGATGGCTACACCTTC.

This clonotype was picked up a small number of times. The chain recombines TRBV6-1 with TRBJ2-1; perhaps TRBD2 as D (6 bases). V was pared by 9 bases and J by 3 bases, with 18 bases between. Germline assignment: CDR1 MNHNS and CDR2 SASEGT. This CDR3 spans 15 amino acids. This CDR3 reads CASSKVSGGYNEQFF. CDR3 nucleotides: TGTGCCAGTTCGAAAGTATCCGGGGGCTACAATGAGCAGTTCTTC.

The chain couples TRBV7-9 to TRBJ2-3; TRBD2 matches at 16 bases. V trimming: 5 bases; J trimming: 5 bases; junction bases outside the gene matches: 4. Germline CDR1 SEHNR, CDR2 FQNEAQ (reference sequence). The CDR3 has 16 residues. The CDR3 bases are TGTGCCAGCAGCACGGGACTAGCGGGGGGGCAAGATACGCAGTATTTT. It codes for CASSTGLAGGQDTQYF.

This clonotype has at least ten counts. The V and J genes are TRBV12-3 or TRBV12-4 and TRBJ2-7; TRBD1 is a possible D gene (6 bases). CDR3 length: 13 residues. The V end was cut by 3 bases, the J end by 6 bases, with 12 bases between. CDR3 sequence reads: CASSFGGSVEQYF. The CDR3 DNA sequence: TGTGCCAGCAGTTTTGGGGGCTCGGTCGAGCAGTACTTC.

The chain couples TRBV5-6 to TRBJ1-2, with D maybe TRBD1 (6 bases). Trimming shortened V by 2 bases and J by 6 bases, and 14 bases separated the two germline ends. Germline V gives CDR1 SGHDT, CDR2 YYEEEE. The CDR3 sequence is 14 residues long. CDR3 residues: CASSFRAGADGYTF. The DNA of the CDR3 is TGTGCCAGCAGCTTCAGGGCAGGGGCGGATGGCTACACCTTC.

V is TRBV2 and J is TRBJ1-5; 7 positions agree with TRBD1. Germline trimming cut 0 bases from V and 6 bases from J; bases unmatched to any gene: 5. The germline CDR1 and CDR2 sequences are SNHLY and FYNNEI. The CDR3 is 15 residues long. CDR3 in DNA: TGTGCCAGCAGTGAAGCGGGACAGCGCCGTCAGCCCCAGCATTTT. This codes for CASSEAGQRRQPQHF. The entire variable domain, with the rest obtained from reference TRBV2 and TRBJ1-5, is as follows: EPEVTQTPSHQVTQMGQEVILRCVPISNHLYFYWYRQILGQKVEFLVSFYNNEISEKSEIFDDQFSVERPDGSNFTLKIRSTKLEDSAMYFCASSEAGQRRQPQHFGDGTRLSIL.

Regarding this clonotype: One end of the junction fails to match germline, which may point to a read error. This chain uses TRBV4-2 with TRBJ1-5; a weak D match, TRBD1 (6 bases). The germline CDR1 and CDR2 sequences are LGHNA and YNFKEQ. The CDR3 runs 14 residues. CDR3 in DNA: TGTGCCGGCAGCCAGGGGTATAGCAATCAGCCCCAGCATTTT. It encodes CAGSQGYSNQPQHF.

This clonotype turned up a few times. V is TRBV25-1 and J is TRBJ2-5; TRBD1 might be the D (6 bases). CDR1 MGHDK and CDR2 SYGVNS come from the germline V gene. This CDR3 has 13 residues. V was cut by 6 bases and J by 0 bases, with 8 bases left in between. The CDR3, as DNA: TGTGCCAGCAGACACAGGGACCAAGAGACCCAGTACTTC. Its protein is CASRHRDQETQYF.

This clonotype has a single count. A read error may produce the germline difference seen at one junction end. The V call is TRBV20-1, the J call TRBJ2-3; TRBD1 might be the D (5 bases). Germline CDR1 reads DFQATT; CDR2 reads SNEGSKA (reference sequence). The CDR3 sequence is 15 residues long. As DNA, the CDR3 is TGCAGTGCTAGATCCAGCGCCGGAAGCACAGGTACGCAGTATTTT. Translation gives CSARSSAGSTGTQYF.

The rearrangement joins TRBV12-3 or TRBV12-4 to TRBJ1-5; TRBD1 agrees at 12 bases. J was trimmed by 5 bases and V by 6 bases; bases with no gene match: 2. The CDR3 totals 14 residues. The chain's CDR3 is CASSRDRGHQPQHF. CDR3 bases: TGTGCCAGCAGCAGGGACAGGGGGCATCAGCCCCAGCATTTT.

V gene TRBV3-1 combines with J gene TRBJ2-7; 14 bases line up with TRBD2. The last part of the DNA fits TRBJ2-5 better; the J call may be wrong. Germline V gene lookup returns CDR1 LGHDT and CDR2 YNNKEL (reference sequence). CDR3 length: 16 amino acids. For the CDR3, the DNA is TGTGCCAGCAGCCAAGCGGGGACTAGCGGGGGCGAGACCCAGTACTTC. Its translation: CASSQAGTSGGETQYF.

The V and J genes are TRBV20-1 and TRBJ1-6, with D unresolved. Trimming removed 5 bases at V and 6 bases at J, with 11 bases between. From germline, CDR1 is DFQATT and CDR2 SNEGSKA (reference sequence). This CDR3 region has 13 residues. This chain's CDR3 is CSAPVGLNSPLHF. The CDR3, as DNA: TGCAGTGCTCCAGTAGGCCTTAATTCACCCCTCCACTTT.

The rearrangement uses TRBV3-1 and TRBJ2-6; D is uncertain. This CDR3 has 15 amino acids. Germline CDR1 LGHDT, CDR2 YNNKEL (reference sequence). The V end lost 4 bases, the J end lost 2 bases, and 9 bases lay between the germline ends. In nucleotides, the CDR3 is TGTGCCAGCAGCCCCCTAAGGGCTGGGGCCAACGTCCTGACTTTC. It specifies CASSPLRAGANVLTF.

The chain employs TRBV12-3 or TRBV12-4 and TRBJ2-3, with a tentative D call TRBD2 (6 bases). This CDR3 is 14 amino acids long. The V and J ends lost 3 bases and 5 bases respectively, with 12 bases between them. CDR3 amino acids: CASSFGGARDTQYF. The CDR3 DNA follows: TGTGCCAGCAGTTTCGGCGGGGCACGAGATACGCAGTATTTT.

This chain connects TRBV29-1 to TRBJ2-5; D is possibly TRBD1 (5 bases). This CDR3 is built from 13 residues. Trimming took off 6 bases at V and 1 base at J, with 12 bases between the two ends. Germline CDR1 SQVTM, CDR2 ANQGSEA. CDR3 amino acids: CSVLGRAQETQYF. The CDR3 DNA follows: TGCAGCGTACTTGGCAGGGCCCAAGAGACCCAGTACTTC.

This sequence joins TRBV12-3 or TRBV12-4 and TRBJ1-1; D call uncertain. V gave up 6 bases and J gave up 5 bases, with 13 bases separating them. CDR3 length equals 13 residues. Here the CDR3 DNA reads TGTGCCAGCAGCCGGACCGCGCTAACTGAAGCTTTCTTT. Protein sequence: CASSRTALTEAFF.

To note about this clonotype: This may arise from a read error, as a much more abundant clone is one base away. The chain joins TRBV7-9 to TRBJ2-1, with TRBD2 matching 13 bases. Germline V gene sequence: CDR1 SEHNR, CDR2 FQNEAQ (reference sequence). CDR3 length: 16 residues. CDR3 sequence: CAGSQRRTSGGNEQFF. CDR3 bases: TGTGCCGGCAGCCAACGGCGGACTAGCGGGGGCAATGAGCAGTTCTTC.

The rearrangement joins TRBV21-1 to TRBJ1-5. TRBV21-1 is given as a pseudogene. This CDR3 region has 13 residues. CDR3 DNA: TGTGCCGGAATGGGGTATAGCAATCAGCCCCAGCATTTT. Its translation: CAGMGYSNQPQHF.